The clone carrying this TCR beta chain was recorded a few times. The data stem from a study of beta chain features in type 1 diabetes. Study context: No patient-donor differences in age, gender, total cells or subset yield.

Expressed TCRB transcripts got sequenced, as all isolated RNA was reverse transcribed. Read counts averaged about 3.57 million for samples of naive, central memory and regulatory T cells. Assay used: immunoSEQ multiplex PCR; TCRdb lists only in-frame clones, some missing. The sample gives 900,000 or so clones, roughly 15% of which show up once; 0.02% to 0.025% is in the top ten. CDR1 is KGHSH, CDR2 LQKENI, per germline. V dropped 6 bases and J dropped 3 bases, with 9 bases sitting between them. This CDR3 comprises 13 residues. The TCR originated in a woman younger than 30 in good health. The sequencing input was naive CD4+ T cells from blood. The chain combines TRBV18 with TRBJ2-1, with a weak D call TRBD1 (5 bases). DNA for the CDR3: TGTGCCAGCTCCGACAGTCTCTACAATGAGCAGTTCTTC. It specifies CASSDSLYNEQFF.